The T cell receptor (beta chain) described here comes from a study of blood T cell repertoires in COVID-19. The germline V gene encodes CDR1 SQVTM and CDR2 ANQGSEA. Trimming shortened V by 3 bases and J by 1 base, and 6 bases separated the two germline ends. The length of the CDR3 is 12 residues. As handled by the study authors: Reference gene primer amplification gave estimated nucleated cell counts. Repertoires were generated with immunoSEQ multiplex PCR, while TCRdb's copy carries only in-frame clones and drops some. V and J calls plus clone size are reproduced from that table; the DNA served to infer D and trimming. The sample includes 90,000 to 150,000 clones, roughly 83% seen only once; the top ten take approximately 3.9%. This clone was seen repeatedly, ten times or more.

The sample was peripheral blood. This sequence was found in an elderly woman with acute or convalescent COVID-19. V is TRBV29-1 and J is TRBJ1-1; D unresolved. The CDR3 spells CSVDRRNTEAFF. CDR3 DNA sequence: TGCAGCGTTGACAGGCGGAACACTGAAGCTTTCTTT.